This T cell receptor (beta chain) was sequenced for a study of long-term antiretroviral therapy in people with HIV. Study outcomes and limitations: Information on adherence to ART, viral resistance or therapy changes was unavailable. Before ART, certain clones expanded, and these dominated the repertoire at all time points.

Germline values: CDR1 SEHNR, CDR2 FQNEAQ (reference sequence). With 5 bases clipped from V and 10 bases from J, the junction kept 1 base outside the gene matches. The length of the CDR3 is 11 residues. On this clone itself: Its antigen remains unidentified.

In the United States, treatment was given to all participants with HIV. Samples were assayed with immunoSEQ v3.0 at survey level. Libraries were prepared by immunoSEQ multiplex PCR; TCRdb keeps only in-frame clonotypes and omits some of them. In the table there are about 33,000 clones, roughly 80% of which are singletons. The rearrangement uses TRBV7-9 and TRBJ1-1; 10 bases align to TRBD1. The source is a woman aged 45-65 years with HIV. The sample here was unsorted PBMCs, taken 2 years after starting antiretroviral therapy. The CDR3 loop is CASSRDRGAFF. CDR3 in DNA: TGTGCCAGCAGCCGGGACAGGGGAGCTTTCTTT. The variable domain in full, completed from reference TRBV7-9 and TRBJ1-1, reads DTGVSQNPRHKITKRGQNVTFRCDPISEHNRLYWYRQTLGQGPEFLTYFQNEAQLEKSRLLSDRFSAERPKGSFSTLEIQRTEQGDSAMYLCASSRDRGAFFGQGTRLTVV.